The 15 T cell receptor beta chains given below trace back to one sample, sequenced in a study of T cells in Graves' hyperthyroidism and ophthalmopathy. The CDR3 regions of TCR beta were amplified from RNA transcripts. First-round RT-PCR with HTBI primers amplified the TCR CDR3 region. TCRdb re-analysed the multiplex PCR reads in MiXCR, keeping a single row per CDR3 protein. In the table there are about 640,000 distinct CDR3 sequences, about 45% of which are singletons. The sample taken for sequencing was peripheral blood or thyroid tissue (not recorded which). The receptor source for this set is an adult man with Graves' disease, either hyperthyroidism or ophthalmopathy (not recorded which).

The chain couples TRBV20-1 to TRBJ2-7; TRBD1 is a possible D gene (6 bases). Germline CDR1 DFQATT, CDR2 SNEGSKA (reference sequence). The CDR3 covers 14 residues. V lost 3 bases, J lost 1 base, and 13 bases lay in between. The DNA for the CDR3 is TGCAGTGCTAGCGCGATGGACAGTTCCTACGAGCAGTACTTC. It translates to CSASAMDSSYEQYF.

This clonotype was observed a handful of times. The J gene is TRBJ1-1, the V gene TRBV19; TRBD1 aligns across 12 bases. In germline, CDR1 is LNHDA, CDR2 SQIVND (reference sequence). Trimming at V came to 7 bases and at J to 4 bases, leaving 7 bases not matched to a gene. The CDR3 totals 15 residues. The CDR3 region is CASTLGQGAVTEAFF. CDR3 nucleotides: TGTGCCAGTACCCTGGGACAGGGGGCCGTCACTGAAGCTTTCTTT.

The V gene is TRBV24-1, the J gene TRBJ1-2, with D tentatively TRBD1 (6 bases). The germline V and J ends were trimmed by 4 bases and 1 base, with 15 bases remaining between them. CDR3 length: 16 amino acids. Looked up from germline, CDR1 is KGHDR and CDR2 is SFDVKD. The CDR3 DNA reads as TGTGCCACCAGTGAAATCCATGGACAGCATAACTATGGCTACACCTTC. Translating it yields CATSEIHGQHNYGYTF.

This clonotype was seen more than once but under ten times. The chain employs TRBV19 and TRBJ1-1; the D gene is possibly TRBD1 (5 bases). Trimming removed 4 bases at V and 5 bases at J, with 17 bases between. The germline V gene has CDR1 LNHDA and CDR2 SQIVND (reference sequence). The CDR3 extends over 15 amino acids. The CDR3 protein is CASSTRDTPGTEAFF. DNA of the CDR3: TGTGCCAGTAGTACCAGGGATACCCCGGGGACTGAAGCTTTCTTT.

Concerning this clonotype: A much larger clone differs by one base, so this may be a read error. The chain links TRBV7-2 to TRBJ2-7; 9 nucleotides align to TRBD1. The CDR3 totals 14 residues. V was pared by 5 bases and J by 5 bases, with 7 bases of the junction left unmatched. Germline V gives CDR1 SGHTA, CDR2 FQGNSA. CDR3 coding DNA: TGTGCCAGCAGCCCCACAGGGGGCTTCGACGAGCAGTACTTC. Amino acid sequence: CASSPTGGFDEQYF.

This clonotype was observed a few times. In DNA, the CDR3 is TGCAGCGTTCGCAGGGGCGCAACTAATGAAAAACTGTTTTTT. Translation gives CSVRRGATNEKLFF. This chain uses TRBV29-1 with TRBJ1-4; D may be TRBD1 (6 bases). Per the germline V gene, CDR1 is SQVTM and CDR2 is ANQGSEA. The length of the CDR3 is 14 residues. Trimming cost V 5 bases and J 0 bases, with 10 bases left between them.

In its sample, this clonotype was seen many times. The chain couples TRBV2 to TRBJ1-1; no clear D. This CDR3 spans 13 amino acids. The V end lost 7 bases, the J end lost 5 bases, and 14 bases lay between the germline ends. Germline V gene data show CDR1 as SNHLY and CDR2 as FYNNEI. In DNA form, the CDR3 reads TGTGCCAGCACTCCAGGTGGAGGGACTGAAGCTTTCTTT. This encodes CASTPGGGTEAFF.

To note about this clonotype: A much larger clone lies one base from this, so it may be a read error. The rearrangement joins TRBV19 to TRBJ1-2, with a possible D match to TRBD1 (5 bases). Germline loops: CDR1 LNHDA, CDR2 SQIVND (reference sequence). Trimming pared 6 bases from V and 3 bases from J, leaving 8 bases between. The CDR3 is 12 amino acids. CDR3 coding DNA: TGTGCCAGTAGAGGGGTATACTATGGCTACACCTTC. Amino acids: CASRGVYYGYTF.

This clonotype was observed many times. J is TRBJ2-5 and V is TRBV7-9, with D unclear. There are 15 residues in the CDR3. The V gene's germline CDR1 is SEHNR and CDR2 FQNEAQ (reference sequence). The ends were cut back, 5 bases at V and 0 bases at J, with 13 bases in the middle. CDR3 loop: CASSLGPSYQETQYF. The CDR3 coding sequence is TGTGCCAGCAGCCTCGGACCCTCGTACCAAGAGACCCAGTACTTC. Full variable domain (outside the CDR3, taken from reference TRBV7-9 and TRBJ2-5): DTGVSQNPRHKITKRGQNVTFRCDPISEHNRLYWYRQTLGQGPEFLTYFQNEAQLEKSRLLSDRFSAERPKGSFSTLEIQRTEQGDSAMYLCASSLGPSYQETQYFGPGTRLLVL.

The chain carries TRBV7-2 and TRBJ2-7, with 9 nucleotides matching TRBD2. This CDR3 is 13 amino acids long. J lost 4 bases, V lost 6 bases, and 4 bases had no gene match. Germline V gene lookup returns CDR1 SGHTA and CDR2 FQGNSA. The CDR3 reads CASRPTSGYEQYF. In DNA form, the CDR3 reads TGTGCCAGCAGACCGACTAGCGGATACGAGCAGTACTTC.

This clonotype was counted at least ten times. The chain is built from TRBV2 and TRBJ1-1; D is ambiguous. This CDR3 spans 11 amino acids. The V end was cut by 3 bases, the J end by 7 bases, with 6 bases between. Germline assignment: CDR1 SNHLY and CDR2 FYNNEI. In DNA form, the CDR3 reads TGTGCCAGCAGTGAGACGGGTGAAGCTTTCTTT. Translating gives CASSETGEAFF.

The CDR3 region is CASSRSGTGFATNEKLFF. CDR3 nucleotides: TGCGCCAGCAGCAGATCGGGGACAGGTTTTGCAACTAATGAAAAACTGTTTTTT. The J gene is TRBJ1-4, the V gene TRBV5-1, with TRBD1 matching 8 bases. The CDR3 is 18 amino acids. Germline CDR1 SGHRS, CDR2 YFSETQ. V lost 4 bases and J lost 0; bases outside the gene matches: 11.

This clonotype came up many times. One junction end disagrees with the germline gene, perhaps due to a read error. The chain is built from TRBV5-1 and TRBJ1-4; 7 nucleotides line up with TRBD1. Germline loops: CDR1 SGHRS, CDR2 YFSETQ. This CDR3 comprises 14 residues. The CDR3 is CASSLGTANEKLFF. The CDR3 DNA reads TGTGCCAGCAGCTTAGGGACAGCAAATGAAAAACTGTTTTTT.

This chain uses TRBV10-3 with TRBJ1-1; weak D call: TRBD1 (5 bases). The CDR3 has 17 amino acids. Trimming removed 2 bases from V and 1 base from J, with 17 bases in between. Germline values: CDR1 ENHRY, CDR2 SYGVKD. The DNA of the CDR3 is TGTGCCATCAGTGAGCGGGGTAAGGGGAAAAAGAACACTGAAGCTTTCTTT. It translates to CAISERGKGKKNTEAFF.

CDR3 residues: CASRLAGGRNEQYF. As DNA, the CDR3 is TGTGCCAGCAGGCTAGCGGGAGGGCGCAACGAGCAGTACTTC. J is TRBJ2-7 and V is TRBV2; 12 bases agree with TRBD2. Unmatched junction bases numbered 5, after V lost 6 bases and J lost 5 bases. Germline V gene sequence: CDR1 SNHLY, CDR2 FYNNEI. The CDR3 runs to 14 residues.